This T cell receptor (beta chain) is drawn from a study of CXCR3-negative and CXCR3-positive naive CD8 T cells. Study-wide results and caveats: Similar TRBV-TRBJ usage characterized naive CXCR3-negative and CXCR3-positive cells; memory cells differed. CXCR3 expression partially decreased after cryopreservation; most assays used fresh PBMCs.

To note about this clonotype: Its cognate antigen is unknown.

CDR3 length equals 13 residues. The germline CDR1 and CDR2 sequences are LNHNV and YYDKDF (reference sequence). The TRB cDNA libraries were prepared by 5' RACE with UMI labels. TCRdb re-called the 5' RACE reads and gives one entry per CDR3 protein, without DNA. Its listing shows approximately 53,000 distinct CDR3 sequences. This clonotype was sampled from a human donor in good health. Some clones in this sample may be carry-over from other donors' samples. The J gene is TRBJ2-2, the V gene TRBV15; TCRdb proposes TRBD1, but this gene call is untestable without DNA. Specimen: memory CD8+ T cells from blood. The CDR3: CATKRGFTGELFF. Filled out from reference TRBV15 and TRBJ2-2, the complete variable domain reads DAMVIQNPRYQVTQFGKPVTLSCSQTLNHNVMYWYQQKSSQAPKLLFHYYDKDFNNEADTPDNFQSRRPNTSFCFLDIRSPGLGDTAMYLCATKRGFTGELFFGEGSRLTVL.